This TCR beta chain was captured by sequencing in a study of CD8+ T cells in alopecia areata listed by TCRdb under 2018. In terms of the full investigation: The treated patients took part in an open-label pilot trial in which moderate-to-severe alopecia areata was treated with oral tofacitinib at 5 to 10 mg twice daily. Tofacitinib was administered for 6 to 18 months, and 6 months of follow-up off drug were then conducted to assess delayed response and recurrence. In both human patients and the C3H/HeJ mouse model, the study applied high-throughput TCRbeta sequencing to look at T cell clonal expansion in alopecia areata. Scalp tissue and sorted CD4+ and CD8+ peripheral blood T cells from patchy and totalis/universalis alopecia areata patients and from healthy controls were covered by human TCRbeta sequencing. Biopsies were taken from tofacitinib-treated patients at baseline and at 4 and 24 weeks of treatment, and a later scalp biopsy was taken in several of the tofacitinib-treated patients. Clonality in the scalp was compared among normal scalp (n=4), patchy alopecia areata scalp (n=8), and alopecia totalis/universalis scalp (n=8). RNA was extracted with the PAXgene miRNA kit for fixed scalp, the miRNeasy kit for PBMCs, and the RNeasy kit for mouse skin. TCRbeta CDR3 regions were amplified by immunoSEQ multiplex PCR using 35 Vbeta forward and 13 Jbeta reverse primers. The investigation overall reported the following: Unlike mouse skin, where gammadelta T cells dominate, normal human skin contains resident alphabeta T cells that get sequenced too, which complicates analysis of the scalp TCR repertoire. Shared TCR sequences between patients were less evident than in mice, which may be partly attributable to HLA diversity in the patient population. Higher clonality and more expanded CD8+ clones were observed in lesional scalp than in normal scalp, particularly in alopecia totalis/universalis, a finding suggestive of antigenic drive.

Remarks on this clone: The antigen it binds to is not known. Base qualities were left out, and no much larger clone turns up one base away.

According to the germline V gene, CDR1 reads SGHRS and CDR2 reads YFSETQ. The CDR3 spans 16 residues, from the cysteine through the phenylalanine. Only the CDR3 DNA stays, 48 bases, in frame from base 1. V gives up 4 bases and J gives up 0 bases, and the segment between their germline ends measures 17 bases. Library preparation was by the immunoSEQ multiplex PCR assay. RNA was extracted from all samples and reverse transcribed into cDNA, which served as template for TCR sequencing. SuperScript III was used for first-strand cDNA synthesis, primed with a 2:1 mix of oligo-dT and random hexamers. A synthetic immune receptor repertoire was used to measure amplification bias, and any remaining bias was corrected computationally. In the paper's pipeline: Raw reads were preprocessed to remove errors, and CDR3 was defined according to IMGT conventions as the region from the conserved cysteine to phenylalanine. Clonality was computed by normalizing Shannon entropy by log2 of the number of productive unique TCRs and subtracting the result from 1. Whether scalp clones were CD4 or CD8 was inferred by matching scalp TCRbeta sequences against CD4 and CD8 repertoires sorted from blood. TCRdb took over this immuneACCESS table, retaining in-frame rearrangements with V and J assigned. Such tables are incomplete; in checked studies, under half of the missing clones stem from an unresolved V gene, and the remainder is unexplained. V and J calls and clone size are copied from that table; D and trimming were computed from the DNA. The sample profile shows about 150,000 clones; around 55% of them were found once. Roughly a fifth of the sample comes from the top ten.

This specimen's time point label, interpreted: baseline before oral tofacitinib. Lesional scalp punch biopsies and peripheral blood were obtained from alopecia areata patients. PBMCs were isolated by density centrifugation and stained for CD3, CD4 and CD8, and CD4+ and CD8+ T cells were sorted on a FACSAria. The input for sequencing was CD8+ T cells sorted from blood, taken at week 0. In this chain, TRBV5-1 is recombined with TRBJ2-7, with the D segment identity uncertain. The sequence came from a human donor with alopecia areata. The bases read TGCGCCAGCAGCCCCGCCGCGAGCGCCCTCTCCTACGAGCAGTACTTC. The translation is CASSPAASALSYEQYF.